The 9 T cell receptor beta chains listed next were all sequenced from one sample in a study of blood T cell repertoires in COVID-19 (dated by TCRdb to about 2020). Libraries came from the immunoSEQ multiplex PCR assay. Held by TCRdb, this immuneACCESS table contains in-frame sequences only and omits some clones. Under half of the omission traces to an unresolved V gene where checked; the cause of the rest is unknown. The sample table records approximately 300,000 clones; 80% to 90% of these occur just once. The ten most abundant clones make up 4.3% of the sample. Sequencing was done on a sample of PBMCs or T cells enriched from blood (not recorded which). The receptors were sampled from a woman younger than 45 who had recovered from COVID-19.

The chain employs TRBV6-5 and TRBJ2-3, with 10 bases lining up with TRBD2. The trim removed 4 bases at V and 8 bases at J, leaving 9 bases unmatched. Germline values: CDR1 MNHEY, CDR2 SVGAGI. This CDR3 has 15 amino acids. The CDR3 DNA is TGTGCCAGCAGTTTCGCTAGCGGGAGTATTAGTACGCAGTATTTT. It translates to CASSFASGSISTQYF.

This sequence joins TRBV2 and TRBJ1-4; TRBD1 matches 8 bases. The CDR3 totals 14 residues. Germline values: CDR1 SNHLY, CDR2 FYNNEI. V lost 3 bases to trimming and J lost 7 bases; unmatched junction nucleotides: 4. The CDR3 region has the DNA TGTGCCAGCAGTGAGCAGGGGGCGGGTGAAAAACTGTTTTTT. Its protein product is CASSEQGAGEKLFF.

This sequence joins TRBV5-1 and TRBJ2-7, with 7 bases aligning to TRBD1. The V gene end was trimmed by 8 bases and the J gene end by 2 bases; junction bases not matched to a gene: 7. The germline V gene has CDR1 SGHRS and CDR2 YFSETQ. The CDR3 sequence is 13 residues long. The CDR3 DNA follows: TGCGCCAGTAGGGACAGCCCTACCTACGAGCAGTACTTC. It codes for CASRDSPTYEQYF.

This clone is a singleton in its sample. This chain connects TRBV7-9 to TRBJ2-1, with TRBD2 matching over 15 bases. V gave up 4 bases and J gave up 7 bases; unmatched junction bases: 8. This CDR3 is 17 amino acids long. Germline CDR1 and CDR2: SEHNR and FQNEAQ (reference sequence). The CDR3 reads CASSSGRTSGRGNEQFF. As DNA, the CDR3 is TGTGCCAGCAGCTCCGGGAGGACTAGCGGGAGGGGTAATGAGCAGTTCTTC.

DNA for the CDR3: TGTGCCAGCAGTCTCCAAGGACTAGCGGGAGTTTCGGAGACCCAGTACTTC. Its translation is CASSLQGLAGVSETQYF. V and J are TRBV28 and TRBJ2-5, with 13 bases matching TRBD2. Trimming cost V 5 bases and J 5 bases; bases outside gene matches: 11. This CDR3 comprises 17 residues. The V gene's germline CDR1 is MDHEN and CDR2 SYDVKM.

This clone has more than one count but fewer than ten. V usage is TRBV9 and J usage is TRBJ2-1; perhaps TRBD1 as D (5 bases). Trimming took off 0 bases at V and 8 bases at J, with 15 bases between the two ends. The length of the CDR3 is 15 residues. The germline V gene encodes CDR1 SGDLS and CDR2 YYNGEE. Here the CDR3 reads CASSVGVGAYDEQFF. For the CDR3, the DNA is TGTGCCAGCAGCGTAGGGGTTGGGGCGTACGATGAGCAGTTCTTC.

The gene calls are TRBV18 and TRBJ2-1; the match to TRBD1 covers 8 bases. V dropped 2 bases and J dropped 1; count of bases not matched to a gene: 4. CDR1 is KGHSH and CDR2 is LQKENI in the germline V gene. The CDR3 has 16 amino acids. CDR3 in DNA: TGTGCCAGCTCACCATTCGGACAGGGTTCCTACAATGAGCAGTTCTTC. Encoded protein: CASSPFGQGSYNEQFF. Based on the CDR3 plus reference TRBV18 and TRBJ2-1, the full variable domain is NAGVMQNPRHLVRRRGQEARLRCSPMKGHSHVYWYRQLPEEGLKFMVYLQKENIIDESGMPKERFSAEFPKEGPSILRIQQVVRGDSAAYFCASSPFGQGSYNEQFFGPGTRLTVL.

As for this clone: The same CDR3 also results from other DNA sequences found in this sample. V and J are TRBV5-1 and TRBJ2-1; possibly TRBD1 for D (5 bases). V lost 2 bases to trimming and J lost 0 bases, with 9 bases between them. CDR3 length: 15 amino acids. Germline V gene sequence: CDR1 SGHRS, CDR2 YFSETQ. For the CDR3, the DNA is TGCGCCAGCAGCTTAGGGGCGATCTCCTACAATGAGCAGTTCTTC. Encoded protein: CASSLGAISYNEQFF. The entire variable domain, with the rest obtained from reference TRBV5-1 and TRBJ2-1, is as follows: KAGVTQTPRYLIKTRGQQVTLSCSPISGHRSVSWYQQTPGQGLQFLFEYFSETQRNKGNFPGRFSGRQFSNSRSEMNVSTLELGDSALYLCASSLGAISYNEQFFGPGTRLTVL.

The chain carries TRBV28 and TRBJ2-7; 7 bases line up with TRBD1. V lost 7 bases, J lost 1 base, and 16 bases stayed unmatched. From germline, CDR1 is MDHEN and CDR2 SYDVKM. CDR3 size: 17 residues. CDR3 residues: CASIPNPSRDSSYEQYF. CDR3 nucleotide sequence: TGTGCCAGCATCCCTAACCCCTCCCGGGACAGTTCCTACGAGCAGTACTTC. The full variable domain, its missing parts supplied by reference TRBV28 and TRBJ2-7, is DVKVTQSSRYLVKRTGEKVFLECVQDMDHENMFWYRQDPGLGLRLIYFSYDVKMKEKGDIPEGYSVSREKKERFSLILESASTNQTSMYLCASIPNPSRDSSYEQYFGPGTRLTVT.